Following are 27 T cell receptor beta chains from one sample sequenced in a study of blood T cell repertoires in COVID-19. Some clones are missing from TCRdb's copy, which holds only in-frame ones; the method was immunoSEQ multiplex PCR. This repertoire shows around 80,000 clones, about four fifths found once; its top ten account for 12%. The sample taken for sequencing was peripheral blood. The receptors were sampled from a man aged 80 or over with acute or convalescent COVID-19.

The chain links TRBV12-2 to TRBJ1-5; the table's D call of TRBD1 was not tested on the DNA. TRBV12-2 has pseudogene status. This CDR3 is 17 amino acids long. The CDR3 loop reads CASRLAQTDLSNQPQHF. The DNA of the CDR3 is TGTGCAAGTCGCTTAGCGCAAACAGACCTTAGCAATCAGCCCCAGCATTTT.

This chain joins TRBV23-1 and TRBJ1-5, with 7 bases matching TRBD1. TRBV23-1 is filed as an ORF, its function uncertain. The CDR3 totals 18 residues. V was pared by 2 bases and J by 2 bases, with 12 bases of the junction left unmatched. The CDR3 nucleotides are TGCGCCAGCAGTCAACCCCGAAAACACAGGGGAGGCAATCAGCCCCAGCATTTT. Amino acid sequence: CASSQPRKHRGGNQPQHF.

This clone was seen more than once but under ten times. The CDR3, as DNA: TGTGCCAGCAGCGCGGGGGACAGGGGTATAAGTGAAAAACTGTTTTTT. Translation gives CASSAGDRGISEKLFF. The chain couples TRBV7-9 to TRBJ1-4, with TRBD1 matching over 10 bases. The CDR3 runs 16 residues. V trimming: 5 bases; J trimming: 7 bases; junction bases outside the gene matches: 10. Germline-derived CDR1 and CDR2 are SEHNR and FQNEAQ (reference sequence).

The chain combines TRBV19 with TRBJ2-4; 9 positions agree with TRBD2. From germline, CDR1 is LNHDA and CDR2 SQIVND (reference sequence). CDR3 length: 13 amino acids. V lost 6 bases and J lost 8; bases outside the gene matches: 5. The CDR3 region is CASRASGADIQYF. DNA of the CDR3: TGTGCCAGTAGGGCTAGCGGGGCTGACATTCAGTACTTC.

The chain carries TRBV4-2 and TRBJ2-1; TRBD2 is a possible D gene (5 bases). Per germline, CDR1 LGHNA and CDR2 YNFKEQ. This CDR3 is 14 amino acids long. V lost 1 base and J 7 bases, leaving 11 bases between the germline ends. Here the CDR3 DNA reads TGTGCCAGCAGCCAAGCCGGCGAGGGTAATGAGCAGTTCTTC. The encoded protein is CASSQAGEGNEQFF.

The chain employs TRBV19 and TRBJ1-5; D is perhaps TRBD1 (6 bases). Germline V gene lookup returns CDR1 LNHDA and CDR2 SQIVND (reference sequence). This CDR3 has 16 amino acids. Deletions cut 2 bases from V and 2 bases from J, with 13 bases between. This chain's CDR3 is CASSIRSSGGNQPQHF. Written as DNA, the CDR3 is TGTGCCAGTAGTATAAGGTCTTCAGGGGGCAATCAGCCCCAGCATTTT. The variable domain in full, with the rest retrieved from reference TRBV19 and TRBJ1-5, is DGGITQSPKYLFRKEGQNVTLSCEQNLNHDAMYWYRQDPGQGLRLIYYSQIVNDFQKGDIAEGYSVSREKKESFPLTVTSAQKNPTAFYLCASSIRSSGGNQPQHFGDGTRLSIL.

This chain uses TRBV6-5 with TRBJ2-3; D is perhaps TRBD1 (7 bases). V gave up 6 bases and J gave up 6 bases, with 19 bases separating them. Germline V gives CDR1 MNHEY, CDR2 SVGAGI. The CDR3 length is 15 residues. CDR3 coding DNA: TGTGCCAGCAGCCAAGGGGGGACAGCCATCGATACGCAGTATTTT. It translates to CASSQGGTAIDTQYF.

The CDR3 DNA reads TGTGCCATCAACTACAGGGAGACAACAGATACGCAGTATTTT. Translation gives CAINYRETTDTQYF. The chain carries TRBV10-3 and TRBJ2-3, with D possibly TRBD1 on 6 matching bases. Trimming took 7 bases from V and 3 from J, leaving 14 bases between them. This CDR3 is 14 amino acids long. Germline assignment: CDR1 ENHRY and CDR2 SYGVKD.

This chain joins TRBV19 and TRBJ2-5; 7 nucleotides agree with TRBD2. Germline CDR1 and CDR2: LNHDA and SQIVND (reference sequence). The V segment lost 3 bases and the J segment 4 bases; nucleotides outside the gene matches: 8. The CDR3 has 15 amino acids. CDR3 sequence reads: CASSMRWGLRETQYF. The CDR3 nucleotides read TGTGCCAGTAGTATGCGGTGGGGACTAAGAGAGACCCAGTACTTC.

The V and J genes are TRBV29-1 and TRBJ1-1; D not certain. This CDR3 has 13 residues. Germline V gene sequence: CDR1 SQVTM, CDR2 ANQGSEA. V lost 4 bases to trimming and J lost 0 bases, with 9 bases between them. The CDR3 is CSVVSGMNTEAFF. CDR3 bases: TGCAGCGTTGTTAGCGGCATGAACACTGAAGCTTTCTTT.

This chain joins TRBV7-8 and TRBJ1-3, with 8 bases aligning to TRBD1. The CDR3 runs to 17 residues. Germline trimming cut 5 bases from V and 0 bases from J; bases unmatched to any gene: 9. The V gene's germline CDR1 is SGHVS and CDR2 FQNEAQ. CDR3 bases: TGTGCCAGCAGCGACCCGGGGGACAGGTACTCTGGAAACACCATATATTTT. It encodes CASSDPGDRYSGNTIYF.

The chain recombines TRBV23-1 with TRBJ2-7; 10 positions match TRBD1. TRBV23-1 falls under the ORF class, with uncertain function. The CDR3 extends over 15 amino acids. V was clipped by 11 bases and J by 5 bases; unmatched bases: 15. CDR3 bases: TGCGCCGGACCACCATTGACAGGGGGCATGCACGAGCAGTACTTC. This translates into CAGPPLTGGMHEQYF.

This sequence joins TRBV4-2 and TRBJ2-5; 13 bases are a match to TRBD2. With V trimmed by 5 bases and J by 5 bases, 5 bases remained unmatched. The CDR3 is 15 residues long. Per germline, CDR1 LGHNA and CDR2 YNFKEQ. The CDR3 is CASSKLAGGLETQYF. The CDR3 bases are TGTGCCAGCAGCAAACTAGCGGGGGGGCTGGAGACCCAGTACTTC.

This sequence joins TRBV5-6 and TRBJ1-1; a weak D match, TRBD1 (6 bases). CDR3 size: 17 residues. In germline, CDR1 is SGHDT, CDR2 YYEEEE. Trimming took off 1 base at V and 5 bases at J, with 21 bases between the two ends. As DNA, the CDR3 is TGTGCCAGCAGCTTGAGTTGGGACACGACGTTAGGAACTGAAGCTTTCTTT. Amino acids: CASSLSWDTTLGTEAFF.

The gene calls are TRBV18 and TRBJ2-7, with 9 bases lining up with TRBD1. V shed 2 bases, J shed 1 base, and the junction held 6 bases outside the gene matches. The CDR3 sequence is 16 residues long. Germline CDR1 reads KGHSH; CDR2 reads LQKENI. CDR3 region: CASSPNRDRVSYEQYF. The CDR3 nucleotides are TGTGCCAGCTCACCAAACCGGGACAGGGTATCCTACGAGCAGTACTTC.

This clone was seen once. The V call is TRBV6-6, the J call TRBJ1-2; 12 nucleotides align to TRBD1. This CDR3 region has 16 residues. The V segment lost 2 bases and the J segment 8 bases; nucleotides outside the gene matches: 9. Germline lookup yields CDR1 MNHNY and CDR2 SVGAGI (reference sequence). CDR3 region: CASSYLAGTGGEGYTF. CDR3 nucleotide sequence: TGTGCCAGCAGTTACCTGGCCGGGACAGGGGGCGAAGGCTACACCTTC.

The CDR3 nucleotides are TGTGCCTGGAGTGCGGGCAGGGGGTTGTCAAGTCAGCCCCAGCATTTT. As protein: CAWSAGRGLSSQPQHF. The rearrangement links TRBV30 to TRBJ1-5; 7 nucleotides agree with TRBD1. The germline gives CDR1 GTSNPN, CDR2 SVGIG (reference sequence). CDR3 length equals 16 residues. The V gene end was trimmed by 1 base and the J gene end by 6 bases; junction bases not matched to a gene: 12.

V gene TRBV19 combines with J gene TRBJ1-1; maybe TRBD1 (6 bases). Germline CDR1 reads LNHDA; CDR2 reads SQIVND (reference sequence). Between the trimmed V and J ends, which lost 7 bases and 1 base, there was a span of 16 bases. The CDR3 is 15 residues long. CDR3 in amino acids: CASMPRGLSNTEAFF. CDR3 nucleotides: TGTGCCAGTATGCCCAGGGGCCTATCGAACACTGAAGCTTTCTTT.

This chain links TRBV7-6 with TRBJ2-2; 9 bases are a match to TRBD1. The CDR3 extends over 17 amino acids. The junction had 11 bases not matched to a gene; V was cut back by 5 bases and J by 4 bases. Germline V CDR1 and CDR2: SGHVS, FNYEAQ. CDR3 sequence: CASSPAGQGHLTGELFF. The DNA of the CDR3 is TGTGCCAGCAGCCCTGCGGGACAGGGCCACCTCACCGGGGAGCTGTTTTTT.

The chain joins TRBV27 to TRBJ1-1; TRBD1 might be the D (5 bases). The CDR3 contains 14 residues. With 7 bases removed from V and 3 bases from J, the gap between germline ends came to 15 bases. CDR1 MNHEY and CDR2 SMNVEV come from the germline V gene (reference sequence). The CDR3 DNA follows: TGTGCCAGCACCCGGGGGGGTAGAGACACTGAAGCTTTCTTT. This codes for CASTRGGRDTEAFF.

This clone was seen a few times. The gene calls are TRBV9 and TRBJ2-3; no firm D call. V dropped 1 base and J dropped 0 bases, with 9 bases sitting between them. This CDR3 has 15 amino acids. CDR1 SGDLS and CDR2 YYNGEE come from the germline V gene. CDR3: CASSVTGSSTDTQYF. The DNA for the CDR3 is TGTGCCAGCAGCGTAACCGGGTCTAGCACAGATACGCAGTATTTT.

The rearrangement joins TRBV5-1 to TRBJ1-1, with unresolved D. V dropped 2 bases and J dropped 2 bases, with 10 bases sitting between them. Per the germline V gene, CDR1 is SGHRS and CDR2 is YFSETQ. The CDR3 loop spans 14 amino acids. As DNA, the CDR3 is TGCGCCAGCAGCTTACTCGCGGGTAACACTGAAGCTTTCTTT. This encodes CASSLLAGNTEAFF.

V is TRBV6-1 and J is TRBJ1-2, with D unresolved. Trimming stripped 2 bases from V and 0 bases from J, with 13 bases between. The CDR3 loop spans 16 amino acids. Germline CDR1 reads MNHNS; CDR2 reads SASEGT. CDR3 bases: TGTGCCAGCAGTGAACCAGGTCGTCGCCCTAACTATGGCTACACCTTC. Amino acids: CASSEPGRRPNYGYTF.

The chain uses TRBV6-5 and TRBJ1-3; possible D gene TRBD1, 6 bases. The V end was cut by 6 bases, the J end by 7 bases, with 16 bases between. The V gene's germline CDR1 is MNHEY and CDR2 SVGAGI. The CDR3 is 14 amino acids. The CDR3 coding sequence is TGTGCCAGCAGAACAGGGTTAGGGGCGAACACCATATATTTT. Protein product: CASRTGLGANTIYF.

The chain employs TRBV7-9 and TRBJ2-3; the D gene is possibly TRBD1 (6 bases). The CDR3 loop spans 15 amino acids. CDR1 SEHNR and CDR2 FQNEAQ come from the germline V gene (reference sequence). V dropped 5 bases and J dropped 0 bases, with 12 bases sitting between them. CDR3 sequence reads: CASSRQAPSTDTQYF. The CDR3 DNA sequence: TGTGCCAGCAGCCGACAGGCCCCTAGCACAGATACGCAGTATTTT.

The rearrangement joins TRBV1 to TRBJ1-1; the listed D gene, TRBD1, was not tested against the DNA. TRBV1 is an annotated pseudogene. The CDR3 contains 15 residues. CDR3 sequence reads: CTSSQEPGQGPEAFF. CDR3 nucleotide sequence: TGCACCAGCAGCCAAGAGCCGGGACAGGGCCCTGAAGCTTTCTTT.

This clone came up once. This sequence joins TRBV6-4 and TRBJ1-6; D is perhaps TRBD1 (6 bases). The germline V gene has CDR1 MRHNA and CDR2 SNTAGT. The CDR3 loop spans 13 amino acids. Trimming took off 2 bases at V and 10 bases at J, with 9 bases between the two ends. The CDR3: CASSDQGGSPLHF. The CDR3 nucleotides are TGTGCCAGCAGTGACCAAGGGGGATCACCCCTCCACTTT.